This T cell receptor beta chain was captured by sequencing in a study of T cell responses to AZD1222 COVID-19 vaccine. General study findings and limits: Unmutated variant regions are reportedly targeted by nearly half of spike-specific TCRs. Spike-specific TCR breadth rose after two AZD1222 doses, and depth rose as well. Donors in the cohort were predominantly white British and more often female, and clonal diversity was possibly underestimated.

Researchers grouped second doses given at about 4 or about 12 weeks into one pool. In regard to this clone: Its target is unknown.

V dropped 5 bases and J dropped 4; count of bases not matched to a gene: 10. Germline V lookup: CDR1 SGHTA, CDR2 FQGTGA. This CDR3 spans 17 amino acids. TCRdb keeps only in-frame clones here, not all; method: immunoSEQ multiplex PCR. The table lists about 160,000 clones, roughly 90% of them singletons, with around 4.5% in the top ten. The chain employs TRBV7-3 and TRBJ2-1; 11 bases line up with TRBD2. Sequenced material: peripheral blood, taken 28 days after the second AZD1222 dose. The TCR sequence derives from an adult who received the AZD1222 COVID-19 vaccine. CDR3 coding DNA: TGTGCCAGCAGCCCCGGGACTAGCGGCGCCATTTACAATGAGCAGTTCTTC. This encodes CASSPGTSGAIYNEQFF.